The source of this T cell receptor (beta chain) is a study of regulatory T cells in long-lasting Graves disease. Ten or more counts support this clonotype. V lost 4 bases and J lost 5, with 15 bases in between. Germline V lookup: CDR1 LGHDT, CDR2 YNNKEL (reference sequence). The CDR3 has 14 amino acids. Time point meaning: newly diagnosed GD, antithyroid drugs for less than 3 months. There was RNA extracted from PBMCs, and the TCR library was made from it. TCR beta libraries were built with iRepertoire HTBI primers and Arm-PCR of CDR3 regions. MiXCR, run by TCRdb on the multiplex PCR reads, gives a single entry per CDR3 protein. This table has hundreds of thousands of distinct CDR3 sequences, about a sixth appearing once. This sample also belongs to another study, concerning T cells in Graves' hyperthyroidism and ophthalmopathy.

Sequences were derived from peripheral blood mononuclear cells (PBMCs), sampled at new diagnosis, from a patient treated with antithyroid drugs. The clonotype originates from a woman aged 25-40 years with Graves disease. V is TRBV3-1 and J is TRBJ2-7, with D unclear. CDR3 sequence reads: CASSPPPPVDEQYF. CDR3 coding DNA: TGTGCCAGCAGCCCCCCCCCTCCGGTGGACGAGCAGTACTTC.